Each of the 12 T cell receptor beta chains below was sequenced from the same sample in a study of CD8 T cells in ankylosing spondylitis. MiXCR, applied by TCRdb to the 5' RACE reads, yields one record per CDR3 protein. The sample contains about 260,000 distinct CDR3 sequences, more than 20% of which appear only once. The source material was blood, either unsorted or a sorted T cell fraction (not recorded which). All receptors come from a male donor with ankylosing spondylitis or in good health (not recorded which).

This clonotype was seen repeatedly, ten times or more. CDR3 sequence (DNA): TGCAGTGCTAGAGAAGGGATTCGCGACGAGCAGTACTTC. Protein: CSAREGIRDEQYF. The V gene is TRBV20-1, the J gene TRBJ2-7; D not resolved. The CDR3 extends over 13 amino acids. The V end lost 0 bases, the J end lost 5 bases, and 11 bases lay between the germline ends. Looked up from germline, CDR1 is DFQATT and CDR2 is SNEGSKA (reference sequence).

With respect to this clonotype: Likely a read error: the CDR3 ends without its conserved phenylalanine or tryptophan. V gene TRBV2 combines with J gene TRBJ2-7; D may match TRBD1 or TRBD2 (5 bases each). CDR1 and CDR2 from the germline V gene are SNHLY and FYNNEI. Deletions cut 2 bases from V and 7 bases from J, with 12 bases between. The CDR3 extends over 13 amino acids. The CDR3 loop reads CASSETRGGEQYS. For the CDR3, the DNA is TGTGCCAGCAGTGAAACGAGGGGTGGTGAGCAGTACTCC.

This clonotype was observed many times. This chain joins TRBV5-1 and TRBJ2-1; D possibly corresponds to TRBD2 (5 bases). V was trimmed by 2 bases and J by 10 bases, leaving 13 bases between them. The CDR3 extends over 13 amino acids. Germline V gene data show CDR1 as SGHRS and CDR2 as YFSETQ. CDR3 protein: CASSLQTPGEQFF. CDR3 bases: TGCGCCAGCAGCTTACAGACCCCGGGGGAGCAGTTCTTC.

The chain combines TRBV7-8 with TRBJ2-1, with D hard to call. Trimming left V 3 bases short and J 0 bases short, with 12 bases between. The CDR3 spans 16 residues. Germline CDR1 is SGHVS and CDR2 is FQNEAQ. CDR3 DNA sequence: TGTGCCAGCAGCTTTACGACGAGGTTCTCCTACAATGAGCAGTTCTTC. This encodes CASSFTTRFSYNEQFF. Supplemented by reference TRBV7-8 and TRBJ2-1, the full variable domain reads GAGVSQSPRYKVAKRGQDVALRCDPISGHVSLFWYQQALGQGPEFLTYFQNEAQLDKSGLPSDRFFAERPEGSVSTLKIQRTQQEDSAVYLCASSFTTRFSYNEQFFGPGTRLTVL.

This chain links TRBV10-3 with TRBJ2-4; D is uncertain. Trimming cost V 0 bases and J 7 bases, with 10 bases left between them. CDR3 size: 14 residues. Germline V gene data show CDR1 as ENHRY and CDR2 as SYGVKD. The CDR3 DNA reads as TGTGCCATCAGTGAGTCGACCCCCTCTAACATTCAGTACTTC. Residues: CAISESTPSNIQYF.

CDR3 in amino acids: CSAGPTGSYEQYF. The CDR3 coding sequence is TGCAGTGCCGGCCCGACAGGGTCCTACGAGCAGTACTTC. The genes are TRBV20-1 and TRBJ2-7, with 7 positions matching TRBD1. The CDR3 consists of 13 residues. Trimming at V came to 6 bases and at J to 1 base, leaving 6 bases not matched to a gene. From germline, CDR1 is DFQATT and CDR2 SNEGSKA (reference sequence).

This clonotype was counted many times. CDR3 sequence: CASTDTTDTQYF. CDR3 in DNA: TGTGCCAGCACGGATACCACAGATACGCAGTATTTT. The chain couples TRBV6-1 to TRBJ2-3; D remains unclear. From germline, CDR1 is MNHNS and CDR2 SASEGT. V was trimmed by 7 bases and J by 2 bases, leaving 7 bases between them. This CDR3 contains 12 residues.

This clonotype was detected a few times. The chain recombines TRBV6-4 with TRBJ1-5; D is undetermined. V was pared by 3 bases and J by 0 bases, with 15 bases between. CDR1 is MRHNA, CDR2 SNTAGT, per germline. This CDR3 has 17 residues. CDR3 sequence: CASSDPIQKTSNQPQHF. Here the CDR3 DNA reads TGTGCCAGCAGTGATCCCATACAGAAAACTAGCAATCAGCCCCAGCATTTT.

This chain links TRBV12-3 or TRBV12-4 with TRBJ2-3; 7 bases are shared with TRBD2. V dropped 5 bases and J dropped 2; count of bases not matched to a gene: 4. The length of the CDR3 is 14 residues. DNA for the CDR3: TGTGCCAGCAGTGGGGGGGTTCTCACAGATACGCAGTATTTT. Translating it yields CASSGGVLTDTQYF.

This clonotype was recorded many times. The V call is TRBV12-3 or TRBV12-4, the J call TRBJ2-5; D not resolved. This CDR3 is 13 amino acids long. The V and J ends lost 5 bases and 7 bases respectively, with 14 bases between them. The CDR3 loop reads CASSIKEKGTQYF. The CDR3 DNA follows: TGTGCCAGCAGTATAAAGGAAAAGGGGACCCAGTACTTC.

This clonotype was seen ten or more times. The V and J genes are TRBV29-1 and TRBJ1-2, with D perhaps TRBD1 (5 bases). The CDR3 is 11 amino acids. Between the trimmed V and J ends, which lost 4 bases and 4 bases, there was a span of 7 bases. Germline CDR1 and CDR2: SQVTM and ANQGSEA. The CDR3 loop is CSVGGTYGYTF. The CDR3 nucleotides read TGCAGCGTTGGGGGGACCTATGGCTACACCTTC.

The chain recombines TRBV10-3 with TRBJ2-3, with D tentatively TRBD1 (6 bases). The CDR3 contains 16 residues. The germline gives CDR1 ENHRY, CDR2 SYGVKD. Trimming cost V 4 bases and J 1 base, with 15 bases left between them. In DNA, the CDR3 is TGTGCCATCAGTGGAGGTCAAGGGGGTCGCACAGATACGCAGTATTTT. This translates into CAISGGQGGRTDTQYF.